These T cell receptor beta chains were read from a single sample in a study of T cells in Graves' hyperthyroidism and ophthalmopathy. TCRdb passed the multiplex PCR reads through MiXCR, listing each CDR3 protein once. The profile shows around 620,000 distinct CDR3 sequences, 12% to 15% of them singletons. The sequenced sample was blood. The origin of the receptors is a woman aged 18-35 years with Graves' ophthalmopathy. Each CDR3 is given with its conserved first and last residue. D genes are given only for firm matches. A clone size is listed for some rows: how often the clone was seen (once, few, many), or a class if it is expanded.

V gene	clone size	J gene	D gene	CDR3 DNA	CDR3 protein
TRBV29-1	NA	TRBJ1-1	NA	TGCAGCTACAGCTCCCCGGGACAAAAACGAGGGAGCACTGAAGCTTTCTTT	CSYSSPGQKRGSTEAFF
TRBV28	many	TRBJ2-7	NA	TGTGCCAGCAGTCCTTCCGGAAGCGGAAGTCCTTACGAGCAGTACTTC	CASSPSGSGSPYEQYF
TRBV19	NA	TRBJ2-2	NA	TGTGCCAGTGGTTACTTAAGGGTGGCGAACACCGGGGAGCTGTTTTTT	CASGYLRVANTGELFF
TRBV19	few	TRBJ2-6	NA	TGTGCCAGTGTACCAAGCTCTATGGGGGCCAACGTCCTGACTTTC	CASVPSSMGANVLTF
TRBV3-1	many	TRBJ2-3	NA	TGTGCCAGCAGCCCTAGTTTGTGGACAGATACGCAGTATTTT	CASSPSLWTDTQYF
TRBV6-1	many	TRBJ2-2	NA	TGTGCCAGCAGTTATACGATATGGGGGAGTAGCACCGGGGAGCTGTTTTTT	CASSYTIWGSSTGELFF
TRBV18	few	TRBJ2-2	TRBD2	TGTGCCAGCTCCGGACTAGCGGTTAACACCGGGGAGCTGTTTTTT	CASSGLAVNTGELFF
TRBV11-3	many	TRBJ1-2	NA	TGTGCCAGCAGCTTAGACGGTATAAACTATGGCTACACCTTC	CASSLDGINYGYTF
TRBV28	many	TRBJ1-4	NA	TGTGCCAGCAGTTTGGCGTTGGGGGACCCTGCAACTAATGAAAAACTGTTTTTT	CASSLALGDPATNEKLFF
TRBV6-1	many	TRBJ1-2	NA	TGTGCCAGCAACCAAAAATGGGTGGCCAGGGGCAACTATGGCTACACCTTC	CASNQKWVARGNYGYTF
TRBV7-9	many	TRBJ2-3	NA	TGTGCCAGCAGCTTAGCGGTCAGGGGCGAAGATACGCAGTATTTT	CASSLAVRGEDTQYF
TRBV7-6	NA	TRBJ2-3	NA	TGTGCCAGCAGCCCCCGAAGGAAAGATACGCAGTATTTT	CASSPRRKDTQYF
TRBV4-2	NA	TRBJ2-1	NA	TGTGCCAGCAGCCAAGATGGGGACTCGTCCTACAATGAGCAGTCCTTC	CASSQDGDSSYNEQSF
TRBV4-1	NA	TRBJ1-2	NA	TGCGCCAGCAGCCAAGCTACTCGGCGAAACTATGGCTACACCTTC	CASSQATRRNYGYTF
TRBV2	many	TRBJ2-2	NA	TGTGCCAGCAGTGAACCCCTCCGCACAGGGAACACCGGGGAGCTGTTTTTT	CASSEPLRTGNTGELFF
TRBV6-1	many	TRBJ2-7	TRBD1	TGTGCCAGCAGTGCAGGTGGGACAGGGGGCGCCGGGCAGTACTTC	CASSAGGTGGAGQYF
TRBV12-3/TRBV12-4	many	TRBJ1-2	TRBD1	TGTGCCAGCAGTTTAGAACAGGGGAGTAACTATGGCTACACCTTC	CASSLEQGSNYGYTF
TRBV12-3/TRBV12-4	many	TRBJ2-5	TRBD1	TGTGCCAGCAGTGCCCAGACAGGGATGAGAGAGACCCAGTACTTC	CASSAQTGMRETQYF
TRBV30	many	TRBJ1-2	NA	TGTGCCTGGGAAAACAGGCGAACTAACTATGGCTACACCTTC	CAWENRRTNYGYTF
TRBV30	many	TRBJ1-2	TRBD1	TGTGCCTGGAGTCCCCCTGGGACAGGGCTGGAGGTCTATGGCTACACCTTC	CAWSPPGTGLEVYGYTF
TRBV6-4	NA	TRBJ2-1	NA	TGTGCCAGCCGATCATTTGCCCTGGACAATGAGCAGTTCTTC	CASRSFALDNEQFF
TRBV4-2	NA	TRBJ2-7	NA	TGTGCCAGCAGCTGGGCAGGGAACGAGCAGTACTTC	CASSWAGNEQYF
TRBV6-1	many	TRBJ1-1	NA	TGTGCCAGCAGTGGAGCGTGGGGCACTGAAGCTTTCTTT	CASSGAWGTEAFF
TRBV7-3	many	TRBJ2-1	NA	TGTGCCAGCAGCCTATCGGACTCTCCTTACAATGAGCAGTTCTTC	CASSLSDSPYNEQFF
TRBV20-1	NA	TRBJ2-3	TRBD1	TGCAGTGCCAACCCACCCCCAGGGGGAACAGATACGCAGTATTTT	CSANPPPGGTDTQYF
TRBV7-9	many	TRBJ2-7	TRBD1	TGTGCCAGCAGCCTCGGGACAGGGCAACGAAACGAGCAGTACTTC	CASSLGTGQRNEQYF
TRBV7-8	many	TRBJ2-5	TRBD2	TGTGCCAGCAGCTTAGACCTCTACCTTACTAGCGGGGACGGGGAGACCCAGTACTTC	CASSLDLYLTSGDGETQYF
TRBV4-1	few	TRBJ2-3	TRBD2	TGCGCCAGCAGCCAACTAGCGGGAGCGGGAGATACGCAGTATTTT	CASSQLAGAGDTQYF
TRBV20-1	many	TRBJ1-4	TRBD1	TGCAGTGCCCTCGACAGGGGGTTTGAAAAACTGTTTTTT	CSALDRGFEKLFF
TRBV20-1	NA	TRBJ2-2	TRBD2	TGCAGTGCCCCGACTAGCGCCTGGGGGGAGCTGTTTTTT	CSAPTSAWGELFF
TRBV29-1	many	TRBJ2-4	NA	TGCAGCGTTGACAGGATGGACCGGGACCCCAACATTCAGTACTTC	CSVDRMDRDPNIQYF
TRBV20-1	once	TRBJ2-7	TRBD1	TGCAGTGCTAGAGAGTCCCGACCGACAGGGCGTAATATCTACGAGCAGTACTTC	CSARESRPTGRNIYEQYF
TRBV7-2	many	TRBJ2-7	TRBD2	TGTGCCAGCAGCTCGGGGGGTAGGAGCGAGCAGTACTTC	CASSSGGRSEQYF
TRBV12-3/TRBV12-4	NA	TRBJ2-7	TRBD2	TGTGCCAGCAGTTTATCCGCTAGCGGGAGATCCTACGAGCAGTACTTC	CASSLSASGRSYEQYF
TRBV27	many	TRBJ1-6	TRBD1	TGTGCCAGCAGTGAGACAGGGCTTCCCAATTCACCCCTCCACTTT	CASSETGLPNSPLHF
TRBV6-2/TRBV6-3	many	TRBJ2-2	TRBD2	TGTGCCAGCAGTTACCTGGGAGGGGCCTCAACCGGGGAGCTGTTTTTT	CASSYLGGASTGELFF
TRBV2	many	TRBJ1-4	NA	TGTGCCAGCAGTGCGTTGGTAACTAATGAAAAACTGTTTTTT	CASSALVTNEKLFF
TRBV20-1	NA	TRBJ1-2	NA	TGCAGTGCTGGGGAAACAGGGTACTATGGCTACACCTTC	CSAGETGYYGYTF
TRBV6-1	many	TRBJ1-2	TRBD1	TGTGCCAGCAGCCAGACAGGGAACTATGGCTACACCTTC	CASSQTGNYGYTF
TRBV11-2	NA	TRBJ2-1	TRBD2	TGTGCCAGCAGCCGGACTAGCGGGAGTCTCTCCCCCTACAATGAGCAGTTCTTC	CASSRTSGSLSPYNEQFF
TRBV29-1	many	TRBJ2-5	TRBD1	TGCAGCGTTTGGACAGGCCTAGGGGCCCAGTACTTC	CSVWTGLGAQYF
TRBV11-2	many	TRBJ2-1	NA	TGTGCCAGCAGCCACTACAATGAGCAGTTCTTC	CASSHYNEQFF
TRBV7-9	many	TRBJ2-1	NA	TGTGCCAGCAGCCACACTAAGGCTAGCGAGTTCATCAATGAGCAGTTCTTC	CASSHTKASEFINEQFF
TRBV9	NA	TRBJ1-6	TRBD1	TGTGCCAGCAGCCCTCGGGACAGGAGTAATTCACCCCTCCACTTT	CASSPRDRSNSPLHF
TRBV6-1	many	TRBJ1-2	NA	TGTGCCAGCAGTGAGGACGGAGACTATGGCTACACCTTC	CASSEDGDYGYTF
TRBV4-1	NA	TRBJ1-4	NA	TGCGCCAGCAGCCTGCATATACCAACTAATGAAAAACTGTTTTTT	CASSLHIPTNEKLFF
TRBV30	few	TRBJ2-1	NA	TGTGCCTGGAGTGTACCACTCAATGAGCAGTTCTTC	CAWSVPLNEQFF